This TCR beta chain is from a study of T cells after yellow fever vaccination. Study summary: The fractions with low cell numbers were processed using SMART-Seq v4 Ultra Low Input. General study findings and limits: Detected again after the booster were most primary-vaccination clones, at 95% to 98% CD4 and approximately 87% CD8. When the response was secondary, it was weaker but reached its peak faster, day 5 versus 15.

Comment on this clonotype: Its specificity is unknown.

Template switching with 5'RACE generated the TCR cDNA and added a universal primer site and UMIs. From the 5' RACE reads, TCRdb called clonotypes with MiXCR, one entry per CDR3 protein. The sample has 500,000 to 550,000 distinct CDR3 sequences, around a fifth seen once. The CDR3 totals 13 residues. Germline CDR1 and CDR2: DFQATT and SNEGSKA (reference sequence). V was clipped by 1 base and J by 8 bases; unmatched bases: 5. The chain joins TRBV20-1 to TRBJ2-1; 7 positions match TRBD2. The receptor comes from a man younger than 30 who received the YFV17D yellow fever vaccine. This material consisted of PBMCs, taken more than 20 days after the first yellow fever vaccination. CDR3 bases: TGCAGTGCTAGAGGGGGGGGAGGGTATGAGCAGTTCTTC. Translated: CSARGGGGYEQFF.